The entry below gives a single T cell receptor (beta chain) sequence along with its context. It has no known antigen specificity. The record has no base qualities; no much larger clone is one base away. This specimen comes from a study of beta chain features in type 1 diabetes (dated by TCRdb to the late 2010s). With regard to the full study: Mean age, gender distribution, total cell number and subset yield did not differ between patients and healthy donors. Across all samples, about 110 million sorted cells were examined, and cell number per subset correlated strongly with RNA yield. In the study, TCRB repertoires of sorted circulating CD4+ T cell subsets from recently diagnosed type 1 diabetes patients were compared with those of matched healthy donors. Regulatory and stem cell-like memory subsets were obtained from only 8 patients and roughly eight healthy donors, while naive and central memory subsets were obtained from all 30 or so donors.

Trimming costs V 0 bases and J 4 bases, and their ends lie 7 bases apart. Reading the germline V gene gives CDR1 SGHTS and CDR2 YDEGEE. The CDR3, cysteine through phenylalanine, is 14 amino acids long. Of all the DNA, just the CDR3 is kept, 42 bases in frame from base 1. From each donor, a single peripheral blood sample of 100 to 150 mL on average was drawn into heparinised tubes. A BD FACSAria II and a panel including CD45RO, CCR7, CD25, CD127, CD95 and CD27 were used to sort naive, central memory, regulatory and stem cell-like memory CD4+ T cells. All sorted populations exceeded 98% purity. PBMCs were separated immediately by Lymphoprep density gradient centrifugation and were stained directly, without being cultured. Samples were stained and sorted in pairs, with one healthy donor and one patient per experiment, so that batch effects were minimized. Findings and caveats that apply to the study as a whole: Type 1 diabetes patients showed a moderate but significant shortening of TCRB CDR3 length in all four CD4+ subsets. Naive, central memory and regulatory TCRB repertoires appeared to be more alike among patients than among healthy donors. Because cDNA was sequenced instead of genomic DNA, activated cells with high expression could be over-represented, although the groups did not differ in activation or CD3 levels. Fewer insertions and more nucleotide deletions at VDJ recombination sites were observed in patients with type 1 diabetes, implying thymic rearrangement abnormalities. HLA sub-analyses involved small numbers of individuals, so any influence of HLA type on TCRB rearrangement remained unresolved. PCR might favor shorter templates, but patient and control samples were amplified and corrected together, so any skew would affect both groups equally.

The High Capacity cDNA Reverse Transcription Kit was used to reverse transcribe all of the isolated RNA, meaning that expressed TCRB transcripts were what got sequenced. Naive, central memory and regulatory T cell samples underwent deep immunoSEQ sequencing, averaging about 3.57 million total reads per sample. Sorted cells were lysed in RLT buffer, and RNA was extracted using DNase-treated RNeasy Micro or Mini kits according to cell number. Each cell subset was processed on its own to prevent cross-contamination, while patient and healthy donor samples were processed together. TCRB sequences were amplified from cDNA with the immunoSEQ multiplex PCR, producing 87-bp fragments spanning the CDR3 region. Amplicons were sequenced on the Illumina HiSeq platform. Processing in the source paper ran as follows. PCR bias was computationally corrected using synthetic template baselines, reads within Hamming distance 2 were collapsed, and singletons that could not be merged were discarded. By aligning reads against IMGT, V, D and J genes, CDR3 length, and insertions or deletions at six rearrangement sites were assigned. Within each subset, clonotype counts were normalized to the number of sorted cells before true diversity and Gini coefficients were calculated with the tcR R package. Repertoire sharing was quantified using the overlap coefficient calculated on TCRB nucleotide sequences. TCRdb's version of the immuneACCESS table is confined to in-frame rearrangements and falls short of the full clone set. An unresolved V gene accounts for under half of the shortfall where checked; the remainder is of unknown origin. V and J calls and clone size follow that table, whereas D and trimming were derived from the DNA. The sample table holds 130,000 to 150,000 clones, of which approximately 52% were seen once. Jointly, the top ten make up around 0.39% of the sample.

The specimen sequenced was Tregs from blood. Sample cell subset or site, as interpreted from the label and publication: regulatory CD4+ T cells. The chain employs TRBV5-8 and TRBJ1-4, with no D gene named confidently. The receptor's source is a man aged 18 to 29 in good health. The nucleotide sequence reads as follows: TGTGCCAGCAGCTTGGGACATTATAATGAAAAACTGTTTTTT. It is translated as CASSLGHYNEKLFF.